This T cell receptor beta chain was recovered during a study of blood T cell repertoires in COVID-19. The overall study: Acute and convalescent COVID-19 specimens originated in the United States, Italy and Spain.

Trimming removed 7 bases at V and 1 base at J, with 11 bases between. The CDR3 consists of 13 residues. The germline CDR1 and CDR2 sequences are SGHRS and YFSETQ. The data were produced by immunoSEQ multiplex PCR, yet TCRdb's version contains in-frame clones alone and is incomplete. The sample records 350,000 to 450,000 clones, around 84% being singletons. The gene calls are TRBV5-1 and TRBJ1-1; unclear D gene. The sequencing input was peripheral blood. This clonotype originated in a woman between 18 and 30 years old with acute or convalescent COVID-19. The CDR3 loop is CASSLSANTEAFF. CDR3 nucleotides: TGCGCCAGCTCCCTCAGTGCGAACACTGAAGCTTTCTTT. The full variable domain, completed using reference TRBV5-1 and TRBJ1-1, is KAGVTQTPRYLIKTRGQQVTLSCSPISGHRSVSWYQQTPGQGLQFLFEYFSETQRNKGNFPGRFSGRQFSNSRSEMNVSTLELGDSALYLCASSLSANTEAFFGQGTRLTVV.